The 8 T cell receptor beta chains in this list originate from one sample, sequenced in a study of blood T cell repertoires in COVID-19. This table comes from immunoSEQ multiplex PCR, and its TCRdb copy is limited to in-frame clones, with some not included. The data contain about 190,000 clones, around 83% of them singletons. What was sequenced was peripheral blood. The origin of the receptors is a woman aged 25 to 39 with active or convalescent COVID-19.

The chain links TRBV30 to TRBJ1-3; the D is unclear. V was trimmed by 2 bases and J by 9 bases, leaving 11 bases between them. The CDR3 is made up of 12 amino acids. Germline V gene lookup returns CDR1 GTSNPN and CDR2 SVGIG (reference sequence). Here the CDR3 DNA reads TGTGCCTGGAGTCCAGCCCGAGGCACCATATATTTT. Translated, it gives CAWSPARGTIYF.

The chain couples TRBV4-2 to TRBJ1-3; TRBD1 matches at 7 bases. Looked up from germline, CDR1 is LGHNA and CDR2 is YNFKEQ. The ends lost 1 base at V and 7 bases at J; junction bases unmatched: 4. The CDR3 covers 14 residues. The CDR3, as DNA: TGTGCCAGCAGCCAAGGAGCAGGGGGGAACACCATATATTTT. This sequence encodes CASSQGAGGNTIYF.

V is TRBV15 and J is TRBJ2-7; 9 bases match TRBD1. J lost 3 bases, V lost 1 base, and 7 bases had no gene match. Germline CDR1 and CDR2: LNHNV and YYDKDF (reference sequence). The CDR3 covers 16 residues. The CDR3 DNA sequence: TGTGCCACCAGCAGAGGTGCGGGACAGGGAAGCTACGAGCAGTACTTC. Its translation is CATSRGAGQGSYEQYF.

This clone was seen more than once but under ten times. V and J are TRBV10-3 and TRBJ1-6; 11 bases fit TRBD1. Germline trimming cut 6 bases from V and 6 bases from J; bases unmatched to any gene: 1. Germline CDR1 reads ENHRY; CDR2 reads SYGVKD. There are 14 residues in the CDR3. The CDR3 loop is CAISGTGGNSPLHF. The CDR3, as DNA: TGTGCCATCAGCGGGACAGGGGGTAATTCACCCCTCCACTTT.

The chain carries TRBV6-2 or TRBV6-3 and TRBJ1-5; D call uncertain. The V end was cut by 0 bases, the J end by 7 bases, with 7 bases between. Germline CDR1 MNHEY, CDR2 SVGEGT. There are 13 residues in the CDR3. DNA of the CDR3: TGTGCCAGCAGTTACTCGAGGGAGCAGCCCCAGCATTTT. Residues: CASSYSREQPQHF.

This rearrangement joins TRBV19 to TRBJ2-7, with a tentative D call TRBD1 (6 bases). The V end was cut by 6 bases, the J end by 5 bases, with 11 bases between. Germline V lookup: CDR1 LNHDA, CDR2 SQIVND (reference sequence). CDR3 size: 12 residues. In DNA, the CDR3 is TGTGCCAGTAGGGGGGCTGGGGACGAGCAGTACTTC. Amino acids: CASRGAGDEQYF.

This chain connects TRBV30 to TRBJ2-7; 9 nucleotides align to TRBD2. The CDR3 is made up of 11 amino acids. The trim removed 7 bases at V and 6 bases at J, leaving 4 bases unmatched. The germline CDR1 and CDR2 sequences are GTSNPN and SVGIG (reference sequence). CDR3 nucleotides: TGTGCCTCTGGACTAGCGCGCGAGCAGTACTTC. It encodes CASGLAREQYF.

V gene TRBV4-1 combines with J gene TRBJ2-1; D possibly corresponds to TRBD2 (5 bases). The CDR3 contains 17 residues. V was cut by 0 bases and J by 3 bases, with 15 bases left in between. Germline V gene data show CDR1 as MGHRA and CDR2 as YSYEKL. The CDR3: CASSQDEGGPRYNEQFF. The CDR3 bases are TGCGCCAGCAGCCAAGATGAGGGCGGGCCGCGCTACAATGAGCAGTTCTTC.